A single sample gave rise to the 22 T cell receptor beta chains below, sequenced in a study of lymphopenia after photon versus proton radiotherapy. Clones were read by immunoSEQ multiplex PCR, and TCRdb kept only the in-frame ones, dropping some. The sample has under 20,000 clones, approximately 91% seen once. The sample in question was peripheral blood, obtained from a patient treated with proton-based radiotherapy. The receptor source for this set is a man between 65 and 85 years old with pancreatic cancer.

This clone appeared once. The chain is built from TRBV18 and TRBJ2-3; the D gene is possibly TRBD2 (6 bases). Germline CDR1 and CDR2: KGHSH and LQKENI. This CDR3 spans 15 amino acids. Trimming pared 3 bases from V and 2 bases from J, leaving 12 bases between. This CDR3 reads CASSPLGLSTDTQYF. CDR3 coding DNA: TGTGCCAGCTCACCCTTGGGACTCTCCACAGATACGCAGTATTTT.

This chain connects TRBV25-1 to TRBJ2-5, with a tentative D call TRBD2 (5 bases). The V end was cut by 3 bases, the J end by 3 bases, with 14 bases between. Germline-derived CDR1 and CDR2 are MGHDK and SYGVNS. This CDR3 has 15 residues. The CDR3 spells CASSDIGREEETQYF. CDR3 DNA: TGTGCCAGCAGTGACATTGGGAGAGAGGAAGAGACCCAGTACTTC.

The chain is built from TRBV9 and TRBJ2-1; no firm D call. The CDR3 runs to 17 residues. Trimming removed 0 bases at V and 0 bases at J, with 13 bases between. In germline, CDR1 is SGDLS, CDR2 YYNGEE. The CDR3 coding sequence is TGTGCCAGCAGCGTAGAGGGTCGAGTAAGCTCCTACAATGAGCAGTTCTTC. Its protein product is CASSVEGRVSSYNEQFF.

The chain combines TRBV11-1 with TRBJ2-7; the D gene is possibly TRBD2 (5 bases). The germline V gene encodes CDR1 SGHAT and CDR2 FQDESV (reference sequence). V was pared by 1 base and J by 11 bases, with 12 bases between. This CDR3 contains 12 residues. This CDR3 reads CASSLVDSSKYF. Written as DNA, the CDR3 is TGTGCCAGCAGCTTAGTGGACTCCTCAAAGTACTTC.

This clone was seen once. CDR3 sequence reads: CASSYSSRGSPYEQYF. CDR3 nucleotides: TGTGCCAGCAGTTACTCAAGCAGGGGATCTCCCTACGAGCAGTACTTC. The rearrangement links TRBV6-5 to TRBJ2-7; TRBD1 is a possible D gene (6 bases). This CDR3 comprises 16 residues. CDR1 and CDR2 (germline): MNHEY, SVGAGI. V was cut by 0 bases and J by 2 bases, with 14 bases left in between.

V usage is TRBV4-2 and J usage is TRBJ1-5, with D uncertain. Per the germline V gene, CDR1 is LGHNA and CDR2 is YNFKEQ. There are 16 residues in the CDR3. Trimming shortened V by 0 bases and J by 3 bases, and 12 bases separated the two germline ends. The CDR3 sequence: CASSQDRGGYNQPQHF. In nucleotides, the CDR3 is TGTGCCAGCAGCCAAGATCGTGGAGGCTACAATCAGCCCCAGCATTTT.

This clone was recorded once. The genes are TRBV7-8 and TRBJ2-7; the match to TRBD1 covers 7 bases. V trimming: 0 bases; J trimming: 5 bases; junction bases outside the gene matches: 10. The CDR3 extends over 16 amino acids. CDR1 is SGHVS and CDR2 is FQNEAQ in the germline V gene. The DNA of the CDR3 is TGTGCCAGCAGCTTAGCGCTTAACAGGGGTAGGAACGAGCAGTACTTC. It translates to CASSLALNRGRNEQYF.

The chain carries TRBV19 and TRBJ1-3; TRBD1 matches at 9 bases. CDR3 length: 13 residues. Trimming at V came to 10 bases and at J to 4 bases, leaving 5 bases not matched to a gene. The germline V gene encodes CDR1 LNHDA and CDR2 SQIVND (reference sequence). The CDR3 here is CATSQGAGNTIYF. In DNA form, the CDR3 reads TGTGCCACCTCACAGGGGGCAGGAAACACCATATATTTT.

The CDR3, as DNA: TGTGCCAGCGCTCCTAGCAATCAGCCCCAGCATTTT. It encodes CASAPSNQPQHF. This sequence joins TRBV2 and TRBJ1-5; D gene uncertain. Deletions cut 8 bases from V and 0 bases from J, with 5 bases between. This CDR3 has 12 amino acids. Germline CDR1 and CDR2: SNHLY and FYNNEI.

V gene TRBV7-8 combines with J gene TRBJ1-5; D gene ambiguous. Germline CDR1 is SGHVS and CDR2 is FQNEAQ. V was trimmed by 4 bases and J by 5 bases, leaving 12 bases between them. CDR3 length equals 14 residues. The CDR3 reads CASSSQSVDQPQHF. Here the CDR3 DNA reads TGTGCCAGCAGCTCACAGTCGGTGGATCAGCCCCAGCATTTT.

This rearrangement joins TRBV7-2 to TRBJ1-2; D is uncertain. Between the trimmed V and J ends, which lost 0 bases and 4 bases, there was a span of 12 bases. This CDR3 is 15 amino acids long. The germline V gene encodes CDR1 SGHTA and CDR2 FQGNSA. The CDR3 sequence: CASSLAFRVSYGYTF. The CDR3 coding sequence is TGTGCCAGCAGCTTAGCGTTTAGGGTCTCCTATGGCTACACCTTC.

The V gene is TRBV6-6, the J gene TRBJ1-3; tentative D call: TRBD1 (6 bases). Germline loops: CDR1 MNHNY, CDR2 SVGAGI (reference sequence). V lost 5 bases and J lost 2, with 10 bases in between. CDR3 size: 14 residues. The CDR3 sequence: CASSLGATGNTIYF. CDR3 bases: TGTGCCAGCAGTCTGGGGGCTACTGGAAACACCATATATTTT.

The chain uses TRBV19 and TRBJ1-5; D gene ambiguous. CDR3 size: 16 residues. In germline, CDR1 is LNHDA, CDR2 SQIVND (reference sequence). V was shortened by 6 bases and J by 0 bases, with 15 bases between the two germline ends. Here the CDR3 DNA reads TGTGCCAGTAGCTTCAGAGTCCAGTCTAGCAATCAGCCCCAGCATTTT. Protein: CASSFRVQSSNQPQHF.

V usage is TRBV5-1 and J usage is TRBJ1-1; TRBD1 might be the D (5 bases). Germline V gene lookup returns CDR1 SGHRS and CDR2 YFSETQ. The V end was cut by 4 bases, the J end by 0 bases, with 7 bases between. This CDR3 comprises 13 residues. The CDR3 protein is CASSLTVNTEAFF. DNA for the CDR3: TGCGCCAGCAGCCTGACAGTGAACACTGAAGCTTTCTTT.

The count of this clone is one. The chain employs TRBV7-2 and TRBJ2-6; D not certain. V was trimmed by 5 bases and J by 1 base, leaving 15 bases between them. The CDR3 spans 17 residues. Looked up from germline, CDR1 is SGHTA and CDR2 is FQGNSA. In DNA, the CDR3 is TGTGCCAGCAGCCCCATCGGCTCTCCTTCTGGGGCCAACGTCCTGACTTTC. Residues: CASSPIGSPSGANVLTF. The variable domain in full, with the rest retrieved from reference TRBV7-2 and TRBJ2-6, is GAGVSQSPSNKVTEKGKDVELRCDPISGHTALYWYRQSLGQGLEFLIYFQGNSAPDKSGLPSDRFSAERTGGSVSTLTIQRTQQEDSAVYLCASSPIGSPSGANVLTFGAGSRLTVL.

The chain is built from TRBV5-6 and TRBJ1-1; D gene uncertain. Trimming stripped 1 base from V and 5 bases from J, with 3 bases between. CDR1 and CDR2 (germline): SGHDT, YYEEEE. This CDR3 has 11 residues. CDR3 coding DNA: TGTGCCAGCAGCTTGCGGACTGAAGCTTTCTTT. Its translation is CASSLRTEAFF.

The J gene is TRBJ2-7, the V gene TRBV2; D not resolved. Germline V gene data show CDR1 as SNHLY and CDR2 as FYNNEI. V was clipped by 7 bases and J by 6 bases, with 16 bases between them. The CDR3 sequence is 13 residues long. Here the CDR3 DNA reads TGTGCCAGCACCGGCCCAGCCGGCAGCGAGCAGTACTTC. Translation: CASTGPAGSEQYF.

The rearrangement joins TRBV13 to TRBJ2-2; a weak D match, TRBD1 (5 bases). Trimming cost V 2 bases and J 5 bases, with 6 bases left between them. CDR3 size: 13 residues. Germline CDR1 and CDR2: PRHDT and FYEKMQ (reference sequence). CDR3: CASSLKGTGELFF. The CDR3 DNA is TGTGCCAGCAGCTTAAAGGGGACCGGGGAGCTGTTTTTT.

This sequence joins TRBV7-3 and TRBJ2-1, with D perhaps assigned TRBD1 or TRBD2 (5 bases each). Trimming removed 5 bases from V and 5 bases from J, with 10 bases in between. Germline assignment: CDR1 SGHTA and CDR2 FQGTGA. CDR3 length equals 13 residues. In nucleotides, the CDR3 is TGTGCCAGCAGCCCGGGACCCAACAATGAGCAGTTCTTC. Protein sequence: CASSPGPNNEQFF.

The rearrangement links TRBV6-5 to TRBJ1-4; unclear D gene. Trimming took 6 bases from V and 2 from J, leaving 10 bases between them. Germline assignment: CDR1 MNHEY and CDR2 SVGAGI. The CDR3 length is 14 residues. In DNA, the CDR3 is TGTGCCAGCAGAAGTCGGTCCACTAATGAAAAACTGTTTTTT. Translating gives CASRSRSTNEKLFF.

This clone came up a few times. The J gene is TRBJ1-1, the V gene TRBV11-2; no clear D gene. V lost 3 bases and J 2 bases, leaving 7 bases between the germline ends. This CDR3 spans 13 amino acids. Germline V gives CDR1 SGHAT, CDR2 FQNNGV. In DNA, the CDR3 is TGTGCCAGCAGCTTTTCAGCAAACACTGAAGCTTTCTTT. As protein: CASSFSANTEAFF.

As concerns this clone: The same CDR3 can be traced to other DNA sequences in this sample. In nucleotides, the CDR3 is TGCGCCAGCAGCTCCCCGGGGGGCACAGATACGCAGTATTTT. It is translated as CASSSPGGTDTQYF. V and J are TRBV5-1 and TRBJ2-3; D might be TRBD2 (6 bases). V lost 3 bases and J 1 base, leaving 9 bases between the germline ends. The CDR3 has 14 amino acids. Germline CDR1 is SGHRS and CDR2 is YFSETQ.